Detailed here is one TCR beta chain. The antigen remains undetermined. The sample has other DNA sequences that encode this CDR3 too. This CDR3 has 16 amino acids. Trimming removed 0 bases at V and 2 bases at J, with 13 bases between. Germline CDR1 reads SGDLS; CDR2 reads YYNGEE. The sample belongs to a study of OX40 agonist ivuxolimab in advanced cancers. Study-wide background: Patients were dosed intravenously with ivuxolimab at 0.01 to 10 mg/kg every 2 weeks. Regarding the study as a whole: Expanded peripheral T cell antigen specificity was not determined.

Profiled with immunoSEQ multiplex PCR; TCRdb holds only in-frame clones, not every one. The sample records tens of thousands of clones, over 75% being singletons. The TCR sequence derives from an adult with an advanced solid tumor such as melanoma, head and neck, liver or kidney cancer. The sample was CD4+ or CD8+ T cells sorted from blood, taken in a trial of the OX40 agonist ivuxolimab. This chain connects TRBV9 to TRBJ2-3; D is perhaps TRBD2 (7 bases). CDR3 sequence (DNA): TGTGCCAGCAGCGTAGGGGCGGGGGCCTTCACAGATACGCAGTATTTT. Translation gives CASSVGAGAFTDTQYF.